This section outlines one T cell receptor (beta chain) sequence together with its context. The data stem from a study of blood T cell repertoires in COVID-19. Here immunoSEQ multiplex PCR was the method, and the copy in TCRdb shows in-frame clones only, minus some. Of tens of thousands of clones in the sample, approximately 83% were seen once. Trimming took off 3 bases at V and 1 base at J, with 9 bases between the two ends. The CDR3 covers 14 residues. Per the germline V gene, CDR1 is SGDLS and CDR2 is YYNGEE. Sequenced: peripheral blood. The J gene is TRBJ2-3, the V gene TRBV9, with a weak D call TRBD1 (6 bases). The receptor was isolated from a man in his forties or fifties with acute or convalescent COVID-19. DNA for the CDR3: TGTGCCAGCAGCGACAGGGTCGGCACAGATACGCAGTATTTT. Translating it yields CASSDRVGTDTQYF.